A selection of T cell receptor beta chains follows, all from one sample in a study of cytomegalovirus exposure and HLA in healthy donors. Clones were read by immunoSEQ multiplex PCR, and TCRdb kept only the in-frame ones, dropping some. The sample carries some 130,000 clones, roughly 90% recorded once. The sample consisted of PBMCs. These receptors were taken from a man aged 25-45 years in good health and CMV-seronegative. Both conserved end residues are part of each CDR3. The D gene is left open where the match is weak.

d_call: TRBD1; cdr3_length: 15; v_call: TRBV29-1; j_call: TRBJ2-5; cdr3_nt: TGCAGCGGGCATATGGGACAGGGTCCCCAAGAGACCCAGTACTTC; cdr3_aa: CSGHMGQGPQETQYF
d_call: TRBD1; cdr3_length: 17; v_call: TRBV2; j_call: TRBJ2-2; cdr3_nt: TGTGCCAGCAGCGCGGACAGGTTCAAGGTTTACACCGGGGAGCTGTTTTTT; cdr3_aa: CASSADRFKVYTGELFF
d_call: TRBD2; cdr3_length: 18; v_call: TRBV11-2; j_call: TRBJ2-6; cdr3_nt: TGTGCCAGCAGCTTAGCGTACGGGGGAGGGGTTGGGGCCAACGTCCTGACTTTC; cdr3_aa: CASSLAYGGGVGANVLTF
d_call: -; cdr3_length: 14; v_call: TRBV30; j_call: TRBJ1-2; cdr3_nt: TGTGCCTGGAGTTCCGGGCAGGGCGACTATGGCTACACCTTC; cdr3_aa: CAWSSGQGDYGYTF
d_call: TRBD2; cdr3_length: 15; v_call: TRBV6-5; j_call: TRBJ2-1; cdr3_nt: TGTGCCAGCAGTTCCCAGGCGGGAGGCTCCTTAAAGCAGTTCTTC; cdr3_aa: CASSSQAGGSLKQFF
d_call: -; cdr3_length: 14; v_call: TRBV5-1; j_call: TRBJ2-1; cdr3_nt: TGCGCCAGCAGTTACCGGGACTCCCTCAATGAGCAGTTCTTC; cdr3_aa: CASSYRDSLNEQFF
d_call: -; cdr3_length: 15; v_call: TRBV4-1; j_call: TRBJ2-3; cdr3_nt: TGCGCCAGCAGCCAAGAAGTCCGGCTGCGGCTTACGCAGTATTTT; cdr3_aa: CASSQEVRLRLTQYF
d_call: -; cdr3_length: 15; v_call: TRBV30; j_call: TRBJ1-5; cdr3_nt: TGTGCCTGGACAAGGCTGCAGGGGAAAGGTCAGCCCCAGCATTTT; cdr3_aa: CAWTRLQGKGQPQHF
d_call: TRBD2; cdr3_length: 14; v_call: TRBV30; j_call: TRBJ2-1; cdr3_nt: TGTGCCTGGAGTTTAGCTAGTGGGACTAGCTTGGAGTTCTTC; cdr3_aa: CAWSLASGTSLEFF
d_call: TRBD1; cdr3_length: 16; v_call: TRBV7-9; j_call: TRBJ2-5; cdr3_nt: TGTGCCAGCAGCTACCCGGGACAGGGAGCCCAAGAGACCCAGTACTTC; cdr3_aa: CASSYPGQGAQETQYF